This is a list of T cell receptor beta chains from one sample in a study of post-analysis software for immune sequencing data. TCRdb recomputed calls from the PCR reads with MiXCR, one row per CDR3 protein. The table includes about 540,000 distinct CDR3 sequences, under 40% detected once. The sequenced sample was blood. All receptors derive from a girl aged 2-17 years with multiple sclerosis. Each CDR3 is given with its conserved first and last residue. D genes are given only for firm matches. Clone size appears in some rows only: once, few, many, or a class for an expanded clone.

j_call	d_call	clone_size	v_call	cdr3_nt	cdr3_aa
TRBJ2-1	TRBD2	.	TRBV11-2	TGTGCCATGGTGTTTATGGGACTAGCGGGTATATGGGAGCAGTTCTTC	CAMVFMGLAGIWEQFF
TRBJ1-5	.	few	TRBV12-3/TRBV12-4	TGTGCCAGCAGTCCCTCGGGTGATCAGCCCCAGCATTTT	CASSPSGDQPQHF
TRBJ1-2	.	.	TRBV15	TGTGCCACCAGCAGTTTTCGAAGGGACTATGGCTACACCTTC	CATSSFRRDYGYTF
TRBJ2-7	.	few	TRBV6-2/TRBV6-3	TGTGCCAGCAGTTACGAACGGGGGCCCTACGAGCAGTACTTC	CASSYERGPYEQYF
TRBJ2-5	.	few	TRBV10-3	TGTGCCATCAGTGGAGAGAGGGGCGGGGTAGAGACCCAGTACTTC	CAISGERGGVETQYF
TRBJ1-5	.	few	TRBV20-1	TGCAGTGCTAGAGGGGCGGGGCAGAATCAGCCCCAGCATTTT	CSARGAGQNQPQHF
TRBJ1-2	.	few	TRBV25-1	TGTGCCAGCAGTGCACCCCGGGAAAGCTATGGCTACACCTTC	CASSAPRESYGYTF
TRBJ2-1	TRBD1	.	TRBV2	TGTGCCAGCAGTAAGGACAGGGGTGGGTACAATGAGCAGTTCTTC	CASSKDRGGYNEQFF
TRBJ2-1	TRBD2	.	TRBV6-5	TGTGTCAGCAGTTTCCTAGCGGGGGGGAATTACAATGAGCAGTTCTTC	CVSSFLAGGNYNEQFF
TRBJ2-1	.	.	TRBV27	TGTGCCAGCAGCCATTATGGGGTAGCGGAAGGTGACAATGAGCAGTTCTTC	CASSHYGVAEGDNEQFF
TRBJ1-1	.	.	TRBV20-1	TGCAGTGCCGAAGGTCGGCGAAGTAGCACTGAAGCTTTCTTT	CSAEGRRSSTEAFF
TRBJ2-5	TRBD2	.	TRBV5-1	TGCGCCAGCAGCTTGCCGCGGACTAGCGGGGGGCCTACCCGCAACCAAGAGACCCAGTACTTC	CASSLPRTSGGPTRNQETQYF
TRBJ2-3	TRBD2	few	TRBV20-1	TGCAGTGCTAGAACTAGCGGCGTGGGGACAGATACGCAGTATTTT	CSARTSGVGTDTQYF
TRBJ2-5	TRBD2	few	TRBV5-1	TGCGCCAGCAGCTTGTGGTCGGGGAGCGGGGGGCCCCAAGAGACCCAGTACTTC	CASSLWSGSGGPQETQYF
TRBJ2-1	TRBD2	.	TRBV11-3	TGTGCCAGCAGTTCATCCCCATTAGCGGGGGGGTACAATGAGCAGTTCTTC	CASSSSPLAGGYNEQFF
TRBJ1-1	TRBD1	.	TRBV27	TGTGCCAGCAGTCCACCGGGACAGATGAACACTGAAGCTTTCTTT	CASSPPGQMNTEAFF
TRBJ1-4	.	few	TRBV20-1	TGCAGTGCTAGAGCTCTCGTGACTAATGAAAAACTGTTTTTT	CSARALVTNEKLFF
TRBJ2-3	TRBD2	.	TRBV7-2	TGTGCCAGCAGCGCATCTAGCGGGGGAAAGCAGTATTTT	CASSASSGGKQYF
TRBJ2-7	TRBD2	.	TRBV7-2	TGTGCCAGCAGCCCGAGACTAGCGGGAGGAGTCTACGAGCAGTACTTC	CASSPRLAGGVYEQYF
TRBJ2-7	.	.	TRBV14	TGTGCCAGCAGCCAAGATGTCCGGGAGTCCCCACCCCACTACGAGCAGTACTTC	CASSQDVRESPPHYEQYF
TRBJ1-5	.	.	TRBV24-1	TGTGCCACCAGTGGTCAGGCGCAAGATCAGCCCCAGCATTTT	CATSGQAQDQPQHF
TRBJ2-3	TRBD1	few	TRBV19	TGTGCCAGTAGTAGGCGACAGGGGCCCAGGCCGACAGATACGCAGTATTTT	CASSRRQGPRPTDTQYF
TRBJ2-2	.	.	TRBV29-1	TGCAGCGTTATAGAGGGAAGGGACGGGGAGCTGTTTTTT	CSVIEGRDGELFF
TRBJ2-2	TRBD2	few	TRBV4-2	TGTGCCAGCAGCCAAGATGGCCTAGCGGGGGCCGCGAACACCGGGGAGCTGTTTTTT	CASSQDGLAGAANTGELFF
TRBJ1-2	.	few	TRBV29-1	TGCAGCGTCCTACAGGGAGACTATGGCTACACCTTC	CSVLQGDYGYTF
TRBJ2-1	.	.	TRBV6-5	TGTGCCAGCAGTTTCACGGGAACAGGGGGGGCCTCCTACAATGAGCAGTTCTTC	CASSFTGTGGASYNEQFF
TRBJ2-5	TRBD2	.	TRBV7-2	TGTGCCAGCAGCTTAGTTGCGGGGGGCTCGGAAGAGACCCAGTACTTC	CASSLVAGGSEETQYF
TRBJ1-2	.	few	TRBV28	TGTGCCAGCAGTCCCCGGACGGTCTATGGCTACACCTTC	CASSPRTVYGYTF
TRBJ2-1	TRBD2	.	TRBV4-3	TGCGCCAGCAGCCAAGTGACTAGCGGGGCTGCTCATCAGTTCTTC	CASSQVTSGAAHQFF
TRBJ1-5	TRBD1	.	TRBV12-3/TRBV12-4	TGTGCCAGCAGTTTAGCCAGGGGACAGGGGAAGAAGCCCCAGCATTTT	CASSLARGQGKKPQHF